Presented here are 20 T cell receptor beta chains from one specimen sequenced in a study of neoadjuvant anti-PD-1 for oral cavity cancer. Sample time point: after neoadjuvant nivolumab, at surgical resection. Generated by immunoSEQ multiplex PCR, the TCRdb table keeps only in-frame clones and is missing some. The data hold approximately 13,000 clones, with about two thirds observed a single time. The sample in question was PBMCs, obtained after nivolumab (anti-PD-1) treatment. All receptors derive from a person aged 35 to 85 with oral cavity squamous cell carcinoma.

This chain uses TRBV27 with TRBJ2-7; D is uncertain. Trimming removed 5 bases at V and 4 bases at J, with 6 bases between. Germline CDR1 MNHEY, CDR2 SMNVEV (reference sequence). This CDR3 spans 11 amino acids. As DNA, the CDR3 is TGTGCCAGCAGTAAAAATTACGAGCAGTACTTC. Protein product: CASSKNYEQYF.

This rearrangement joins TRBV9 to TRBJ2-1; TRBD2 matches 10 bases. This CDR3 has 15 residues. V was clipped by 4 bases and J by 5 bases; unmatched bases: 6. Germline assignment: CDR1 SGDLS and CDR2 YYNGEE. CDR3 nucleotides: TGTGCCAGCAGCAAGGGACTAGCGATAAACAATGAGCAGTTCTTC. This codes for CASSKGLAINNEQFF.

CDR3 in amino acids: CASSLEWRSYEQYF. The CDR3 bases are TGTGCCAGCAGCTTAGAGTGGCGGTCCTACGAGCAGTACTTC. This chain uses TRBV11-2 with TRBJ2-7; D ambiguous. Germline-derived CDR1 and CDR2 are SGHAT and FQNNGV. V dropped 0 bases and J dropped 1 base, with 7 bases sitting between them. This CDR3 has 14 amino acids.

The chain has TRBV5-8 and TRBJ1-5; a weak D match, TRBD1 (5 bases). Germline-derived CDR1 and CDR2 are SGHTS and YDEGEE. This CDR3 has 15 residues. The ends were cut back, 4 bases at V and 4 bases at J, with 15 bases in the middle. The CDR3, as DNA: TGTGCCAGCAGCCAACAACTAACAGGAAATCAGCCCCAGCATTTT. Translation: CASSQQLTGNQPQHF.

This clone was counted a single time. The chain recombines TRBV19 with TRBJ2-7; D not certain. The CDR3 sequence is 14 residues long. CDR1 LNHDA and CDR2 SQIVND come from the germline V gene (reference sequence). The V and J ends lost 9 bases and 0 bases respectively, with 15 bases between them. The DNA for the CDR3 is TGTGCCAGCAGCCCAGAGTATAGCTCCTACGAGCAGTACTTC. Translated: CASSPEYSSYEQYF.

This clone showed up just a few times. The chain has TRBV13 and TRBJ2-1; 9 bases match TRBD1. This CDR3 is built from 14 residues. CDR1 is PRHDT, CDR2 FYEKMQ, per germline (reference sequence). The junction had 4 bases not matched to a gene; V was cut back by 5 bases and J by 5 bases. The chain's CDR3 is CASSLRTGDNEQFF. CDR3 bases: TGTGCCAGCAGCCTGCGGACAGGGGACAATGAGCAGTTCTTC. Together with reference TRBV13 and TRBJ2-1, the CDR3 gives the full variable domain: AAGVIQSPRHLIKEKRETATLKCYPIPRHDTVYWYQQGPGQDPQFLISFYEKMQSDKGSIPDRFSAQQFSDYHSELNMSSLELGDSALYFCASSLRTGDNEQFFGPGTRLTVL.

This chain uses TRBV14 with TRBJ1-1; D unresolved. The germline gives CDR1 SGHDN, CDR2 FVKESK. This CDR3 contains 12 residues. Trimming shortened V by 4 bases and J by 5 bases, and 8 bases separated the two germline ends. CDR3 residues: CASSRVSTEAFF. In DNA form, the CDR3 reads TGTGCCAGCAGCCGAGTTAGTACTGAAGCTTTCTTT.

The count of this clone is one. The chain employs TRBV28 and TRBJ1-3; D not resolved. Trimming took 7 bases from V and 3 from J, leaving 7 bases between them. The CDR3 has 12 amino acids. From germline, CDR1 is MDHEN and CDR2 SYDVKM. The CDR3 sequence is CASTRLGNTIYF. The CDR3 DNA follows: TGTGCCAGCACCAGGCTTGGAAACACCATATATTTT.

V is TRBV30 and J is TRBJ1-1, with D perhaps matching TRBD1 (5 bases). Germline lookup yields CDR1 GTSNPN and CDR2 SVGIG (reference sequence). The V gene lost 0 bases and the J gene lost 2 bases, with 13 bases spanning the gap. CDR3 length: 15 amino acids. The CDR3 nucleotides read TGTGCCTGGAGTGTGGGGTGGCAGGGCAACACTGAAGCTTTCTTT. It translates to CAWSVGWQGNTEAFF.

The J gene is TRBJ2-1, the V gene TRBV9; 11 nucleotides match TRBD2. CDR3 length: 13 amino acids. V shed 4 bases, J shed 9 bases, and the junction held 3 bases outside the gene matches. Germline V gene lookup returns CDR1 SGDLS and CDR2 YYNGEE. The CDR3 reads CASSLAGGSEQFF. The CDR3 region has the DNA TGTGCCAGCAGCTTAGCGGGAGGGTCTGAGCAGTTCTTC.

The chain couples TRBV5-1 to TRBJ2-2; D remains ambiguous. Trimming cost V 3 bases and J 8 bases, with 5 bases left between them. CDR1 is SGHRS, CDR2 YFSETQ, per germline. The CDR3 is made up of 11 amino acids. CDR3 DNA sequence: TGCGCCAGCAGCTGGGGAGGGGAGCTGTTTTTT. This codes for CASSWGGELFF.

The chain links TRBV19 to TRBJ1-2, with D possibly being TRBD1 (6 bases). V lost 4 bases to trimming and J lost 2 bases, with 8 bases between them. The CDR3 has 13 amino acids. In germline, CDR1 is LNHDA, CDR2 SQIVND (reference sequence). The CDR3 nucleotides read TGTGCCAGTAGTACGGGGGGCAACTATGGCTACACCTTC. This gives the protein CASSTGGNYGYTF.

The rearrangement uses TRBV2 and TRBJ2-7; TRBD1 matches at 7 bases. The CDR3 spans 14 residues. V dropped 4 bases and J dropped 2; count of bases not matched to a gene: 5. Germline V gives CDR1 SNHLY, CDR2 FYNNEI. The CDR3 here is CASSGRGPAYEQYF. The CDR3 DNA sequence: TGTGCCAGCAGTGGAAGGGGGCCCGCCTACGAGCAGTACTTC.

The chain carries TRBV11-2 and TRBJ2-5; weak D call: TRBD2 (5 bases). V was cut by 4 bases and J by 2 bases, with 17 bases left in between. The length of the CDR3 is 16 residues. Germline CDR1 reads SGHAT; CDR2 reads FQNNGV. The CDR3 bases are TGTGCCAGCAGCTCGAACCCACTAGTTTCACAAGAGACCCAGTACTTC. It translates to CASSSNPLVSQETQYF.

This clone was observed a handful of times. The rearrangement joins TRBV9 to TRBJ1-2; 7 positions agree with TRBD1. Trimming cost V 3 bases and J 3 bases; bases outside gene matches: 8. Germline-derived CDR1 and CDR2 are SGDLS and YYNGEE. This CDR3 is built from 15 residues. The CDR3 reads CASSAQGSLDYGYTF. DNA for the CDR3: TGTGCCAGCAGCGCACAGGGGTCTTTGGACTATGGCTACACCTTC. Full variable domain (remainder filled in from reference TRBV9 and TRBJ1-2): DSGVTQTPKHLITATGQRVTLRCSPRSGDLSVYWYQQSLDQGLQFLIQYYNGEERAKGNILERFSAQQFPDLHSELNLSSLELGDSALYFCASSAQGSLDYGYTFGSGTRLTVV.

The chain joins TRBV11-2 to TRBJ2-7; D call uncertain. The CDR3 has 12 amino acids. The ends were cut back, 7 bases at V and 0 bases at J, with 7 bases in the middle. Germline CDR1 reads SGHAT; CDR2 reads FQNNGV. The DNA of the CDR3 is TGTGCCAGCACCTCGAACTCCTACGAGCAGTACTTC. Translating it yields CASTSNSYEQYF.

This chain connects TRBV9 to TRBJ2-5, with a possible D match to TRBD2 (5 bases). The V end was cut by 0 bases, the J end by 5 bases, with 17 bases between. The CDR3 sequence is 16 residues long. CDR1 is SGDLS, CDR2 YYNGEE, per germline. The CDR3 sequence is CASSVEAGRTTETQYF. CDR3 bases: TGTGCCAGCAGCGTAGAGGCGGGCAGGACCACGGAGACCCAGTACTTC.

The chain has TRBV30 and TRBJ2-7; TRBD1 agrees at 12 bases. This CDR3 region has 17 residues. Germline CDR1 is GTSNPN and CDR2 is SVGIG (reference sequence). J was trimmed by 5 bases and V by 4 bases; bases with no gene match: 15. The CDR3 DNA reads TGTGCCTGGACCTCCCGGGGAGCCGGGACAGGGGGCAACGAGCAGTACTTC. This sequence encodes CAWTSRGAGTGGNEQYF. Using reference TRBV30 and TRBJ2-7 for the parts outside the CDR3, the full variable domain is SQTIHQWPATLVQPVGSPLSLECTVEGTSNPNLYWYRQAAGRGLQLLFYSVGIGQISSEVPQNLSASRPQDRQFILSSKKLLLSDSGFYLCAWTSRGAGTGGNEQYFGPGTRLTVT.

The chain recombines TRBV5-1 with TRBJ1-2, with TRBD1 matching 8 bases. Per germline, CDR1 SGHRS and CDR2 YFSETQ. The CDR3 is 17 residues long. The V segment lost 4 bases and the J segment 3 bases; nucleotides outside the gene matches: 14. The CDR3 sequence: CASSPSGQGGGDYGYTF. CDR3 nucleotides: TGCGCCAGCAGCCCCTCTGGACAGGGAGGGGGGGACTATGGCTACACCTTC.

V gene TRBV9 combines with J gene TRBJ2-6; 7 nucleotides line up with TRBD1. This CDR3 has 17 residues. The J segment lost 4 bases and the V segment lost 0 bases, leaving 7 bases of the junction unmatched. Germline assignment: CDR1 SGDLS and CDR2 YYNGEE. CDR3 region: CASSVDGQVTGANVLTF. The CDR3 DNA follows: TGTGCCAGCAGCGTAGACGGACAGGTAACAGGGGCCAACGTCCTGACTTTC.